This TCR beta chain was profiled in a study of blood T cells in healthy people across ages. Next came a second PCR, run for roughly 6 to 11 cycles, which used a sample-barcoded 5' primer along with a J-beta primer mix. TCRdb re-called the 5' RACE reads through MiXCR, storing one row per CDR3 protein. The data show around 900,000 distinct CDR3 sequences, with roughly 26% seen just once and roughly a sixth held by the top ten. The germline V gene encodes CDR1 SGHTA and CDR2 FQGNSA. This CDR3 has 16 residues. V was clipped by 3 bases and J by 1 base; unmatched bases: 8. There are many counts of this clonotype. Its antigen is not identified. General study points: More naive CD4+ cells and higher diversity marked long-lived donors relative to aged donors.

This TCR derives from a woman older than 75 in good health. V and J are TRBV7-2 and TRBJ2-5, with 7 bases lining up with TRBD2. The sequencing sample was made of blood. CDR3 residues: CASSLLPGGTQETQYF. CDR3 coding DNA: TGTGCCAGCAGCTTGCTGCCCGGGGGGACCCAAGAGACCCAGTACTTC.